Following are 2 T cell receptor beta chains from one sample sequenced in a study of identical twins. TCRdb independently ran MiXCR on the 5' RACE reads; one entry per CDR3 protein. Of 1.5 million to 2 million distinct CDR3 sequences listed, more than 30% are singletons. The material sequenced was cord blood. These receptors came from a newborn girl in good health.

This clonotype appeared a few times. This chain's CDR3 is CTHRRRGGNIQYF. The CDR3 DNA sequence: TGCACCCACCGGCGGCGGGGGGGAAACATTCAGTACTTC. The chain uses TRBV20-1 and TRBJ2-4; 9 nucleotides agree with TRBD2. This CDR3 spans 13 amino acids. CDR1 is DFQATT, CDR2 SNEGSKA, per germline (reference sequence).

This clonotype was detected a few times. This chain links TRBV7-2 with TRBJ2-1, with 11 bases aligning to TRBD2. Trimming at V came to 5 bases and at J to 10 bases, leaving 7 bases not matched to a gene. Germline V lookup: CDR1 SGHTA, CDR2 FQGNSA. This CDR3 has 14 residues. The CDR3 region is CASSKTSGIGEQFF. The CDR3 coding sequence is TGTGCCAGCAGCAAGACTAGCGGGATAGGGGAGCAGTTCTTC.